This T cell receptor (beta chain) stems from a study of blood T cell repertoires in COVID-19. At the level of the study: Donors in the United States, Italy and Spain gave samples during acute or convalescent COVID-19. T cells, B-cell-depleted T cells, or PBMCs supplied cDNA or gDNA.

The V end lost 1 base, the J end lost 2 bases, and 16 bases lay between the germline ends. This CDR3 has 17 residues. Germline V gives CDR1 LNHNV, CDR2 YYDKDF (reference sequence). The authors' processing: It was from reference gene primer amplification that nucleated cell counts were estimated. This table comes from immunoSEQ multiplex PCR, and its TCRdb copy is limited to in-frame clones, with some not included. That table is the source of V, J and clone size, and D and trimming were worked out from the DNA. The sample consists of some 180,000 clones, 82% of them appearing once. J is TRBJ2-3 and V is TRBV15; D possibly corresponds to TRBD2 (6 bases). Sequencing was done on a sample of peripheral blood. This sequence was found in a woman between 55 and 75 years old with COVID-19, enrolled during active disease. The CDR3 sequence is CATSRGDSGVLTDTQYF. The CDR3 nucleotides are TGTGCCACCAGCAGAGGGGATTCGGGAGTGCTCACAGATACGCAGTATTTT.